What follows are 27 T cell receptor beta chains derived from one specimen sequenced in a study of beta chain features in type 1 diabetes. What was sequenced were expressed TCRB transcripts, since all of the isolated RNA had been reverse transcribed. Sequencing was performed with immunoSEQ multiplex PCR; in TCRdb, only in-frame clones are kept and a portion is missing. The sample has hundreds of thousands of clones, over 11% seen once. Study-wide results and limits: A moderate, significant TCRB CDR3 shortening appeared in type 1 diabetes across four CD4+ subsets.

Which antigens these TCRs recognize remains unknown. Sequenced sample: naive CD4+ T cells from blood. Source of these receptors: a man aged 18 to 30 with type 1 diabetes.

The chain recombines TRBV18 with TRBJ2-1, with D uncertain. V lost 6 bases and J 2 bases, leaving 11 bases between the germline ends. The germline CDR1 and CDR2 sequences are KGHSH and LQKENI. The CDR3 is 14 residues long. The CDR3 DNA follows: TGTGCCAGCTCCCTAGGGCCGGCCTACAATGAGCAGTTCTTC. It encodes CASSLGPAYNEQFF.

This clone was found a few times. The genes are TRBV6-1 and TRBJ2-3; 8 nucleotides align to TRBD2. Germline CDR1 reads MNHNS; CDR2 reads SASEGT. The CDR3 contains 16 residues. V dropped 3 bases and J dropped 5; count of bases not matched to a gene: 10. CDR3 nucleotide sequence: TGTGCCAGCAGTGACCCGTCAATGGCGGGGGGAGATACGCAGTATTTT. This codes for CASSDPSMAGGDTQYF.

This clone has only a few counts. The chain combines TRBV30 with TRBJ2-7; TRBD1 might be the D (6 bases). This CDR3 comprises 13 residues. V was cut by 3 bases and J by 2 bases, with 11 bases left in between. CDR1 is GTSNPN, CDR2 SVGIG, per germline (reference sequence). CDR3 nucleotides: TGTGCCTGGAGCCGACAGGAGGCCTACGAGCAGTACTTC. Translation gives CAWSRQEAYEQYF.

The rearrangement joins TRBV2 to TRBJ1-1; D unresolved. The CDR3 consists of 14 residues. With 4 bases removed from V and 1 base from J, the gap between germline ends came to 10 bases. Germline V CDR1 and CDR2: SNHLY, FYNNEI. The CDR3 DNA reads TGTGCCAGCAGTGGAACCCGGCGGAACACTGAAGCTTTCTTT. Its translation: CASSGTRRNTEAFF.

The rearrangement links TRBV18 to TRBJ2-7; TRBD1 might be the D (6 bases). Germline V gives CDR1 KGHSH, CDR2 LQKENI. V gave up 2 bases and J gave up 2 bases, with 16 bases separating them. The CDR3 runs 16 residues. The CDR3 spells CASSPGTFAITYEQYF. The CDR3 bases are TGTGCCAGCTCACCAGGGACATTTGCGATAACCTACGAGCAGTACTTC. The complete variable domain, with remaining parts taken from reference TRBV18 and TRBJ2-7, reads NAGVMQNPRHLVRRRGQEARLRCSPMKGHSHVYWYRQLPEEGLKFMVYLQKENIIDESGMPKERFSAEFPKEGPSILRIQQVVRGDSAAYFCASSPGTFAITYEQYFGPGTRLTVT.

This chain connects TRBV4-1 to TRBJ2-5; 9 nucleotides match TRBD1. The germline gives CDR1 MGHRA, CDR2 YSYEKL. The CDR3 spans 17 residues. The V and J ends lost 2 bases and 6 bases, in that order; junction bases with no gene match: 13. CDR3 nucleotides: TGCGCCAGCAGCCAACCTTTTTCGGACAGGGGTGGGAAGACCCAGTACTTC. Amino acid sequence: CASSQPFSDRGGKTQYF.

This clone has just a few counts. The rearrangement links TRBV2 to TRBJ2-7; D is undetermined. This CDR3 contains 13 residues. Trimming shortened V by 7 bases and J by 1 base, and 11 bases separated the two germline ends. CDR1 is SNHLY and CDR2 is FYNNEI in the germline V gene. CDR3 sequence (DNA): TGTGCCAGCAATGGCATCGGGTCCTACGAGCAGTACTTC. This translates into CASNGIGSYEQYF.

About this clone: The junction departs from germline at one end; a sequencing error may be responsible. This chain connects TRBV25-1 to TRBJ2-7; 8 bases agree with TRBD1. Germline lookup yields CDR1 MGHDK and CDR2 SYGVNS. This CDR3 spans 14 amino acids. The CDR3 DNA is TGTGCCGGCAGTGAAGGTGACAGGGGCTACGAGCAGTACTTC. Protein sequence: CAGSEGDRGYEQYF.

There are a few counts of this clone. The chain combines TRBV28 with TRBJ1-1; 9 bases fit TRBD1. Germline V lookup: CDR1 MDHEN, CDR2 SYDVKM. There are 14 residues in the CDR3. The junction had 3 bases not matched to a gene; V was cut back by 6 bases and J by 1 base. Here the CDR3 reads CASSPGQGNTEAFF. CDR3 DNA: TGTGCCAGCAGCCCGGGACAGGGGAACACTGAAGCTTTCTTT.

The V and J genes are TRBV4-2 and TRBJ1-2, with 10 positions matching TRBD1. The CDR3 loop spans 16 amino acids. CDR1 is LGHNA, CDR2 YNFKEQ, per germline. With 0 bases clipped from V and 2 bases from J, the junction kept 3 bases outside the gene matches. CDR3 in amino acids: CASSQDEDRGNYGYTF. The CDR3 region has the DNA TGTGCCAGCAGCCAAGATGAGGACAGGGGGAACTATGGCTACACCTTC.

The CDR3: CASSPQRVGQDTQYF. CDR3 coding DNA: TGTGCCAGCTCACCACAGCGGGTGGGCCAGGATACGCAGTATTTT. The V and J genes are TRBV18 and TRBJ2-3; the D gene is possibly TRBD2 (6 bases). CDR3 length: 15 amino acids. Germline V CDR1 and CDR2: KGHSH, LQKENI. Trimming cost V 1 base and J 6 bases, with 14 bases left between them.

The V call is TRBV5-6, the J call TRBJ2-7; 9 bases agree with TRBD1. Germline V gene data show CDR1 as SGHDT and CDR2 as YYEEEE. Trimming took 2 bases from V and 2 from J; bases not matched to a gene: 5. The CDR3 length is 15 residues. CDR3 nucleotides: TGTGCCAGCAGCTTCCGGGACAGGGAGACCTACGAGCAGTACTTC. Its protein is CASSFRDRETYEQYF.

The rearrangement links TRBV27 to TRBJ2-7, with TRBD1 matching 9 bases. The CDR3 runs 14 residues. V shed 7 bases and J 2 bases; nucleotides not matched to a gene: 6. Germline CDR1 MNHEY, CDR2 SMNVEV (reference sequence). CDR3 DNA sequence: TGTGCCAGCAACTTCCGGGACAGGGCCTACGAGCAGTACTTC. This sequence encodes CASNFRDRAYEQYF.

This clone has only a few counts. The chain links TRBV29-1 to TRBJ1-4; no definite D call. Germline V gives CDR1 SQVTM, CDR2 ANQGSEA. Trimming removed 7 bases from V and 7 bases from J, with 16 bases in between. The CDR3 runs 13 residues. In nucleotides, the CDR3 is TGCAGCGCTCTCGTGTTGGTGGGTGAAAAACTGTTTTTT. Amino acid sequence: CSALVLVGEKLFF.

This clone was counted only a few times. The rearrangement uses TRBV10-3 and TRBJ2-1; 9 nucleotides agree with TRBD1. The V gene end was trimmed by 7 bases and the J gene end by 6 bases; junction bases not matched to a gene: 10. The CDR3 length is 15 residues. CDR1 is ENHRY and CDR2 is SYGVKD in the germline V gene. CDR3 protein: CAINTGTGYINEQFF. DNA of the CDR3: TGTGCCATCAATACCGGGACAGGGTATATCAATGAGCAGTTCTTC.

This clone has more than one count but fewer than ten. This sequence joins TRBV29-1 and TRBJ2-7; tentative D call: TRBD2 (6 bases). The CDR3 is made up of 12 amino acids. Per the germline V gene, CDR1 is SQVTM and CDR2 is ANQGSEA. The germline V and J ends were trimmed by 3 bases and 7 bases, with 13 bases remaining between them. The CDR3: CSVDLGRGEQYF. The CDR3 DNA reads TGCAGCGTTGACCTCGGGAGAGGGGAGCAGTACTTC.

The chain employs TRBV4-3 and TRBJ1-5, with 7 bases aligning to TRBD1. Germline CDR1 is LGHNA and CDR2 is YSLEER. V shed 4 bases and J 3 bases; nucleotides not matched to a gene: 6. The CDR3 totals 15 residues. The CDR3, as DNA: TGCGCCAGCAGCCGGTGGACAGGCGCCAATCAGCCCCAGCATTTT. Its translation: CASSRWTGANQPQHF.

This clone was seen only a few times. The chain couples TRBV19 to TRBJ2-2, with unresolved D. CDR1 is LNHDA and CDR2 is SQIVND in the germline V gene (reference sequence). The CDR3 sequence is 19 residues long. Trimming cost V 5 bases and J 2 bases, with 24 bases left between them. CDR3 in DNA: TGTGCCAGTAGTGGGTGGAAAAATATGCGGCAGATTAACACCGGGGAGCTGTTTTTT. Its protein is CASSGWKNMRQINTGELFF.

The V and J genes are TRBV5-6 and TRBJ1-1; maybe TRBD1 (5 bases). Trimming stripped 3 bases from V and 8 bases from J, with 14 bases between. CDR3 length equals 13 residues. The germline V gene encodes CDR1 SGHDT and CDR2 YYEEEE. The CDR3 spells CASSWTPEGEAFF. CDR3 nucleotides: TGTGCCAGCAGCTGGACCCCCGAGGGGGAAGCTTTCTTT.

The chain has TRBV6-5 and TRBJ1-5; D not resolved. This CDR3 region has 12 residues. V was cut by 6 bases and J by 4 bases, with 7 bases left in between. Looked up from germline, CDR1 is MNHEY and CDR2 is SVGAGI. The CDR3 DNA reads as TGTGCCAGCAGCCAAACAAATCAGCCCCAGCATTTT. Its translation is CASSQTNQPQHF.

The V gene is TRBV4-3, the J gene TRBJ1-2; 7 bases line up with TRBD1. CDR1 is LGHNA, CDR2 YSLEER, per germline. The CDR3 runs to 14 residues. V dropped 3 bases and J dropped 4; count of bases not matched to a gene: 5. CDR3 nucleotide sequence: TGCGCCAGCAGCCAGGCGGGACAGCCCTATGGCTACACCTTC. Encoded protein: CASSQAGQPYGYTF.

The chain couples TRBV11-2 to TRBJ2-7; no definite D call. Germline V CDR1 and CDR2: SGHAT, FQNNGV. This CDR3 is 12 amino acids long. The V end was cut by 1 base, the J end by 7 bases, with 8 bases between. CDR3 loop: CASSLVFGEQYF. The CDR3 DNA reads TGTGCCAGCAGCTTAGTGTTCGGTGAGCAGTACTTC.

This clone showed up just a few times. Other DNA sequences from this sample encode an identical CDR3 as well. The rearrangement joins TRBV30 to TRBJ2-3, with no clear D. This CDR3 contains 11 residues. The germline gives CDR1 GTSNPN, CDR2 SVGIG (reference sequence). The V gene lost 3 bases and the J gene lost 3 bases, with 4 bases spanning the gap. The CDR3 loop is CAWRVTDTQYF. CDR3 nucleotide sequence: TGTGCCTGGAGGGTGACAGATACGCAGTATTTT.

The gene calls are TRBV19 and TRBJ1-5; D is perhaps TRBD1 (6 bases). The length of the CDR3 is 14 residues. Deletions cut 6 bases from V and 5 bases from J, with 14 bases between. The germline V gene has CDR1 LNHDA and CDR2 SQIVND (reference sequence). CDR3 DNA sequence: TGTGCCAGTAGGCACAGGGATTTTTATCAGCCCCAGCATTTT. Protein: CASRHRDFYQPQHF. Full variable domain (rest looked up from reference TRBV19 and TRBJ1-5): DGGITQSPKYLFRKEGQNVTLSCEQNLNHDAMYWYRQDPGQGLRLIYYSQIVNDFQKGDIAEGYSVSREKKESFPLTVTSAQKNPTAFYLCASRHRDFYQPQHFGDGTRLSIL.

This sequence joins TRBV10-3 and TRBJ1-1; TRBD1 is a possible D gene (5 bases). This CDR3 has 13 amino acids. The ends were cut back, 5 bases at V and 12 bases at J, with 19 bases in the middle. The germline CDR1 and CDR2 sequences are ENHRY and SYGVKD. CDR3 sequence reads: CAISPNMAGRTFF. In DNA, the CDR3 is TGTGCCATCAGTCCTAACATGGCAGGGCGGACTTTCTTT.

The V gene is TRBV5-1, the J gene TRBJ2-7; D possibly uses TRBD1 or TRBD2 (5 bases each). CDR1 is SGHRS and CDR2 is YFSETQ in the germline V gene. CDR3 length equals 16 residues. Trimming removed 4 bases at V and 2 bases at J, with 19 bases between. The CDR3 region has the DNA TGCGCCAGCAGCCACCCCCGAGGGGAAAGGCCCTACGAGCAGTACTTC. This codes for CASSHPRGERPYEQYF.

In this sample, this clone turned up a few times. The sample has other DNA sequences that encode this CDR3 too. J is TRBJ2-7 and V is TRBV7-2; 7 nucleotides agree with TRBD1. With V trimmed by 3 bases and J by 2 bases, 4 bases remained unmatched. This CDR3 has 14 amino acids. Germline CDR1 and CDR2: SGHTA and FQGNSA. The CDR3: CASSFQTGPYEQYF. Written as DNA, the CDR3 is TGTGCCAGCAGCTTTCAGACAGGGCCCTACGAGCAGTACTTC.